This TCR beta chain was profiled in a study of human T cells and chemical hapten exposure. Via MiXCR, TCRdb re-called the RACE reads, giving one row per CDR3 protein. Among 65,000 to 90,000 distinct CDR3 sequences, less than 8.5% were seen once, and the ten largest hold approximately 1.2%. Deletions cut 2 bases from V and 5 bases from J, with 21 bases between. The CDR3 contains 17 residues. Time point defined: patch test 2, 6 weeks after DPC sensitization. The treatment here: therapeutic diphenylcyclopropenone sensitization with weekly scalp DPC. The receptor was derived from a woman aged 30 to 39 with alopecia areata. Some clones in this sample may be carry-over from other donors' samples. The chain couples TRBV23-1 to TRBJ2-5; D is possibly TRBD2 (6 bases). TRBV23-1 is placed among ORFs of uncertain function. This specimen was whole blood, taken in connection with sensitization to the hapten diphenylcyclopropenone (DPC). CDR3 protein: CASSQRGYMSLCETQYF. The CDR3 DNA sequence: TGCGCCAGCAGTCAACGGGGGTACATGTCCCTCTGCGAGACCCAGTACTTC.